This TCR beta chain was found in a study of T cell responses to AZD1222 COVID-19 vaccine. Study-wide points: Spike-specific TCR breadth rose after two AZD1222 doses, and depth rose as well.

The method was immunoSEQ multiplex PCR; TCRdb's version includes in-frame clones alone and lacks a portion of them. This sample carries about 130,000 clones, around 83% of them seen once, and the ten largest clones take approximately 4.4%. This clone was detected only a few times. Its cognate antigen is unknown. Trimming took off 1 base at V and 6 bases at J, with 10 bases between the two ends. The CDR3 consists of 14 residues. Germline-derived CDR1 and CDR2 are LGHDT and YNNKEL (reference sequence). The receptor was derived from an adult who received the AZD1222 COVID-19 vaccine. The material sequenced was peripheral blood, taken 28 days after the second AZD1222 dose. The chain recombines TRBV3-1 (or the pseudogene TRBV3-2) with TRBJ1-3; D unclear. The CDR3 loop is CASSQGRRANTIYF. CDR3 coding DNA: TGTGCCAGCAGCCAAGGACGTCGGGCAAACACCATATATTTT.